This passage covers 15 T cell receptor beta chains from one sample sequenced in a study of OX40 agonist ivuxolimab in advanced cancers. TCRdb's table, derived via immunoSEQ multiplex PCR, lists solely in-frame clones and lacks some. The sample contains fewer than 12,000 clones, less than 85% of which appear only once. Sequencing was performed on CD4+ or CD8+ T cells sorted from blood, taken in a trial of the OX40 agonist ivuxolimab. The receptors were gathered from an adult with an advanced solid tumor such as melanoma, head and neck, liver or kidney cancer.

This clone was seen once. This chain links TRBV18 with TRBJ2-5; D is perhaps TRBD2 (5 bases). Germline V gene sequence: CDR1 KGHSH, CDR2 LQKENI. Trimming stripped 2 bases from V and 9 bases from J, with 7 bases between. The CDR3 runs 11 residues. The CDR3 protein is CASSPEGAQYF. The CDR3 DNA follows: TGTGCCAGCTCACCAGAGGGCGCCCAGTACTTC.

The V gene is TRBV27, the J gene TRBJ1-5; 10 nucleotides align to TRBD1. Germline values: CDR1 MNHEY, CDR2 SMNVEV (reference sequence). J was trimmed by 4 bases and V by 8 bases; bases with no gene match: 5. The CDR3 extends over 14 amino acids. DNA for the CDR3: TGTGCCAGCCGACAGGGGGCCGGAAATCAGCCCCAGCATTTT. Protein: CASRQGAGNQPQHF.

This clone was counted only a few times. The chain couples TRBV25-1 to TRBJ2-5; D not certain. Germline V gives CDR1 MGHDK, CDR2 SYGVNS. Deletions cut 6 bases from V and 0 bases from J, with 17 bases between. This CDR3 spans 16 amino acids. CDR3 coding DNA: TGTGCCAGCAGCCCGAAGACCGACGGAGACCAAGAGACCCAGTACTTC. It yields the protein CASSPKTDGDQETQYF.

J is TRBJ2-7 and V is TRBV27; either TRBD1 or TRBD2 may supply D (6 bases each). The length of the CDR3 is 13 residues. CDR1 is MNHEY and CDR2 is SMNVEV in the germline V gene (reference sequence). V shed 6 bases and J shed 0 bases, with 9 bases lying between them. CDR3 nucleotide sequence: TGTGCCAGCAGGGGGGGCGTCTCCTACGAGCAGTACTTC. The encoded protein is CASRGGVSYEQYF.

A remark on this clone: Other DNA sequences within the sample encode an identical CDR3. As DNA, the CDR3 is TGTGCCAGCAGTTTGAGTCAGCCCCAGCATTTT. It yields the protein CASSLSQPQHF. The J gene is TRBJ1-5, the V gene TRBV28; D remains unclear. Germline CDR1 MDHEN, CDR2 SYDVKM. The V end was cut by 3 bases, the J end by 6 bases, with 3 bases between. The CDR3 extends over 11 amino acids.

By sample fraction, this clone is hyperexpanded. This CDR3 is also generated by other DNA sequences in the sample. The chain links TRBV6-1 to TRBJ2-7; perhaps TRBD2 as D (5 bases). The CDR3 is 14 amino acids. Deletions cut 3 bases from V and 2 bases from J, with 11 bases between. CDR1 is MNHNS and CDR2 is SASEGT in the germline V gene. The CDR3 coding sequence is TGTGCCAGCAGTGATACAGCCGGGGCCTACGAGCAGTACTTC. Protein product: CASSDTAGAYEQYF.

CDR3 loop: CASSQGQGNTGELFF. The CDR3 bases are TGTGCCAGCAGTCAGGGACAGGGGAACACCGGGGAGCTGTTTTTT. This rearrangement joins TRBV27 to TRBJ2-2, with 9 bases fitting TRBD1. The germline CDR1 and CDR2 sequences are MNHEY and SMNVEV (reference sequence). This CDR3 has 15 amino acids. The trim removed 5 bases at V and 1 base at J, leaving 2 bases unmatched.

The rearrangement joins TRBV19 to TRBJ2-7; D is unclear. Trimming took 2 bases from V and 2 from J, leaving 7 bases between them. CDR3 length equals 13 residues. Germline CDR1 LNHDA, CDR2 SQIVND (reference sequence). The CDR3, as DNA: TGTGCCAGTAGTATAAACAGAGCCTACGAGCAGTACTTC. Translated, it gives CASSINRAYEQYF.

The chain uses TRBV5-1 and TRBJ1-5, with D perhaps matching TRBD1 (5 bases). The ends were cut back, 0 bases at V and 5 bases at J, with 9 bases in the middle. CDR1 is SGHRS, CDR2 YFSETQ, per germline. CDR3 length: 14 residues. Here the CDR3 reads CASSLGGAHQPQHF. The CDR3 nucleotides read TGCGCCAGCAGCTTGGGGGGCGCTCATCAGCCCCAGCATTTT.

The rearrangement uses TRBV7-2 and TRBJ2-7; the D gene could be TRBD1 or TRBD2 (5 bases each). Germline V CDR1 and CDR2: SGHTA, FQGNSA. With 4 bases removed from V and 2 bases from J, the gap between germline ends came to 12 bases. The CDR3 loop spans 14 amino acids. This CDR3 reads CASSWPGPTYEQYF. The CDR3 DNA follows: TGTGCCAGCAGCTGGCCGGGGCCTACCTACGAGCAGTACTTC.

The CDR3 loop is CASSADQGELYNEQFF. The CDR3 coding sequence is TGTGCCAGCAGCGCCGACCAGGGTGAGCTCTACAATGAGCAGTTCTTC. V and J are TRBV7-9 and TRBJ2-1; weak D call: TRBD1 (5 bases). There are 16 residues in the CDR3. Trimming cost V 5 bases and J 3 bases, with 17 bases left between them. CDR1 SEHNR and CDR2 FQNEAQ come from the germline V gene (reference sequence).

Written as DNA, the CDR3 is TGCGCCAGCAGCCAAGTTTGGCAGGGAAATGAAAAACTGTTTTTT. Translation gives CASSQVWQGNEKLFF. The genes are TRBV4-3 and TRBJ1-4; TRBD1 might be the D (5 bases). This CDR3 has 15 residues. Germline CDR1 LGHNA, CDR2 YSLEER. V was clipped by 1 base and J by 5 bases, with 11 bases between them.

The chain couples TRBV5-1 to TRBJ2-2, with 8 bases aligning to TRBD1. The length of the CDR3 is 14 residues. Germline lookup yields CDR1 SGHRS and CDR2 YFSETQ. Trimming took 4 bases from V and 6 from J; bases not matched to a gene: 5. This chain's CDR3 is CASSDQDRAGELFF. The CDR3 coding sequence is TGCGCCAGCAGCGACCAGGACAGGGCCGGGGAGCTGTTTTTT.

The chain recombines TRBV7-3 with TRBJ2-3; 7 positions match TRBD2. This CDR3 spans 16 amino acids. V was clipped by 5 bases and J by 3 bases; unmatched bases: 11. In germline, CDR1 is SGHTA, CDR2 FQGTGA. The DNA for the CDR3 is TGTGCCAGCAGCCCCACCGGGGGGATAGGGACAGATACGCAGTATTTT. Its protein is CASSPTGGIGTDTQYF.

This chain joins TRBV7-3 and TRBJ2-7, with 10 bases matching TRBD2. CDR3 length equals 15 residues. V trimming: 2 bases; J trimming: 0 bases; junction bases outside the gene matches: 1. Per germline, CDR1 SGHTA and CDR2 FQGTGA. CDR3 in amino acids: CASSLPSGSSYEQYF. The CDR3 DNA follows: TGTGCCAGCAGCTTACCTAGCGGGAGCTCCTACGAGCAGTACTTC.